This T cell receptor (beta chain) comes out of a study of blood T cell repertoires in COVID-19. About the research overall: The samples span acute and convalescent COVID-19 from the United States, Italy and Spain.

Per the original data handling: Amplification with reference gene primers provided the estimates of nucleated cell counts. Libraries were prepared by immunoSEQ multiplex PCR; TCRdb keeps only in-frame clonotypes and omits some of them. D and trimming were read from the DNA, whereas the V and J calls and clone size are those reported in that table. The sample carries 200,000 to 250,000 clones, 80% to 90% recorded once. This CDR3 region has 12 residues. With V trimmed by 8 bases and J by 5 bases, 5 bases remained unmatched. From germline, CDR1 is SQVTM and CDR2 ANQGSEA. The chain couples TRBV29-1 to TRBJ2-5; 10 nucleotides match TRBD1. The material sequenced was peripheral blood. The receptor was isolated from a woman aged 70-85 years with acute or convalescent COVID-19. CDR3 sequence (DNA): TGCAGCACCCGACAGGGGGCCGAGACCCAGTACTTC. Its translation: CSTRQGAETQYF.